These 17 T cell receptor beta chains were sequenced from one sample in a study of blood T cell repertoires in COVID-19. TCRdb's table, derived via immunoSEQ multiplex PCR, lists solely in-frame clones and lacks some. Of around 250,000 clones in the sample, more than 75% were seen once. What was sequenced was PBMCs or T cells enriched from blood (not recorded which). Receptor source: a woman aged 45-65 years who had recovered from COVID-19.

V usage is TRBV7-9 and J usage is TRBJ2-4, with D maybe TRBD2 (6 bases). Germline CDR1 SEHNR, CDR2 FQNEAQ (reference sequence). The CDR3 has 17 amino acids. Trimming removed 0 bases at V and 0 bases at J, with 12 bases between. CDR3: CASSLARGILAKNIQYF. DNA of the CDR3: TGTGCCAGCAGCTTAGCGCGGGGAATACTAGCCAAAAACATTCAGTACTTC. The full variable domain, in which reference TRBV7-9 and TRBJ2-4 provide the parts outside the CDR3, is DTGVSQNPRHKITKRGQNVTFRCDPISEHNRLYWYRQTLGQGPEFLTYFQNEAQLEKSRLLSDRFSAERPKGSFSTLEIQRTEQGDSAMYLCASSLARGILAKNIQYFGAGTRLSVL.

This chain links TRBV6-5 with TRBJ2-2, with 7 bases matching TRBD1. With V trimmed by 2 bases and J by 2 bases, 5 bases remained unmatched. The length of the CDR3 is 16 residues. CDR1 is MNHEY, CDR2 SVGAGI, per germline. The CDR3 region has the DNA TGTGCCAGCAGTTACCTGGGGACAGTTAACACCGGGGAGCTGTTTTTT. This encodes CASSYLGTVNTGELFF.

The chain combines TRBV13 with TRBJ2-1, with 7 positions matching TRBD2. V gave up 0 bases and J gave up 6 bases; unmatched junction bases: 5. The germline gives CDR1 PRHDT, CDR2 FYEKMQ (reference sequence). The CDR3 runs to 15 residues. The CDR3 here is CASSLGGGFSNEQFF. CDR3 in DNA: TGTGCCAGCAGCTTAGGGGGGGGGTTCTCCAATGAGCAGTTCTTC.

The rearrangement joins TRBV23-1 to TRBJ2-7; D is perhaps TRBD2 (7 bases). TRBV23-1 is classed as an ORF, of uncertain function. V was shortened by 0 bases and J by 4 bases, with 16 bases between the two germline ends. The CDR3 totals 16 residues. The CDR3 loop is CASSQSWGRGGYEQYF. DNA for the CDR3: TGCGCCAGCAGTCAATCGTGGGGGAGGGGGGGGTACGAGCAGTACTTC.

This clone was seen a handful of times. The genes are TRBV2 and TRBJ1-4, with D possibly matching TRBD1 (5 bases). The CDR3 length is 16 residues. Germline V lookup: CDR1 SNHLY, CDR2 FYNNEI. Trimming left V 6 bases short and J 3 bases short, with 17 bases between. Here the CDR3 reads CASSRALQAPNEKLFF. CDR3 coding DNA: TGTGCCAGCAGCCGGGCATTACAGGCTCCTAATGAAAAACTGTTTTTT.

CDR3 DNA: TGTGCCACCAGGGAACGAGATACGACAGGGGGGTCCTACGAGCAGTACTTC. Its translation: CATRERDTTGGSYEQYF. The chain couples TRBV15 to TRBJ2-7; 9 bases align to TRBD1. Germline V CDR1 and CDR2: LNHNV, YYDKDF (reference sequence). V gave up 6 bases and J gave up 1 base; unmatched junction bases: 13. The CDR3 runs 17 residues. The full variable domain, its missing parts supplied by reference TRBV15 and TRBJ2-7, is DAMVIQNPRYQVTQFGKPVTLSCSQTLNHNVMYWYQQKSSQAPKLLFHYYDKDFNNEADTPDNFQSRRPNTSFCFLDIRSPGLGDTAMYLCATRERDTTGGSYEQYFGPGTRLTVT.

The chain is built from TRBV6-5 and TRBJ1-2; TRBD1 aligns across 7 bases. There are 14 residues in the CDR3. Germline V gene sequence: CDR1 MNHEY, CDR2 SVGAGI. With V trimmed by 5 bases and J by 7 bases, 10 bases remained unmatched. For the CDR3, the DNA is TGTGCCAGCAGTACAGGGGTCGGAGGCGGTGGCTACACCTTC. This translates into CASSTGVGGGGYTF.

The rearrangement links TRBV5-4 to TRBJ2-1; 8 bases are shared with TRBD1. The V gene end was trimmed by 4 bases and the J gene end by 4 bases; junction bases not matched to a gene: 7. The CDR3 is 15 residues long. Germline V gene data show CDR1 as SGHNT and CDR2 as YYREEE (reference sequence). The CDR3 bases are TGTGCCAGCAGCAACGACAGGGGCCCGTACAATGAGCAGTTCTTC. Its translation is CASSNDRGPYNEQFF. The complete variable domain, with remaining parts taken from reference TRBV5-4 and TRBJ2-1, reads ETGVTQSPTHLIKTRGQQVTLRCSSQSGHNTVSWYQQALGQGPQFIFQYYREEENGRGNFPPRFSGLQFPNYSSELNVNALELDDSALYLCASSNDRGPYNEQFFGPGTRLTVL.

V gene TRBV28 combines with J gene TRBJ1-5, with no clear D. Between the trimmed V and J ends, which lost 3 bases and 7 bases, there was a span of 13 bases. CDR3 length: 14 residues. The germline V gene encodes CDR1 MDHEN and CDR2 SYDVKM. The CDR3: CASSFSGNGQPQHF. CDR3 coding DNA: TGTGCCAGCAGTTTCTCCGGGAACGGGCAGCCCCAGCATTTT.

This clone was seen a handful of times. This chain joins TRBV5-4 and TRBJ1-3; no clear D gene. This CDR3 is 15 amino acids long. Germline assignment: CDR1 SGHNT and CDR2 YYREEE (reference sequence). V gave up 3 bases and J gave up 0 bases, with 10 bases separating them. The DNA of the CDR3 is TGTGCCAGCAGCTCCCGTCAAGCCTCTGGAAACACCATATATTTT. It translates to CASSSRQASGNTIYF. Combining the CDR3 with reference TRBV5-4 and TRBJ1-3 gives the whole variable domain ETGVTQSPTHLIKTRGQQVTLRCSSQSGHNTVSWYQQALGQGPQFIFQYYREEENGRGNFPPRFSGLQFPNYSSELNVNALELDDSALYLCASSSRQASGNTIYFGEGSWLTVV.

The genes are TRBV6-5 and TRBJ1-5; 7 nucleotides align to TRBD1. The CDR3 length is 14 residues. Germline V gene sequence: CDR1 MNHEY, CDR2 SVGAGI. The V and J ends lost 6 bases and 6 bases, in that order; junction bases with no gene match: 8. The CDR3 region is CASRLRDRIQPQHF. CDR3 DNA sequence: TGTGCCAGCAGGCTCCGGGACAGAATTCAGCCCCAGCATTTT.

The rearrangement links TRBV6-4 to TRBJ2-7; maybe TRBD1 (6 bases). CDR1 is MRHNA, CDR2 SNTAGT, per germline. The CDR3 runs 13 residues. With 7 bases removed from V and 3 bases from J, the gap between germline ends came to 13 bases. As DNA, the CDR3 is TGTGCCAGCAACCAGGGGCGTATCTACGAGCAGTACTTC. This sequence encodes CASNQGRIYEQYF.

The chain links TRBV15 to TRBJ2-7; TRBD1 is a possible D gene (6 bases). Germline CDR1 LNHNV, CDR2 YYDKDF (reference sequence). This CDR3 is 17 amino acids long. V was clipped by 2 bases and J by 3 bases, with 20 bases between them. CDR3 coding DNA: TGTGCCACCAGCAGAACAATCCCCCCTGGACAGAGCTACGAGCAGTACTTC. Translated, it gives CATSRTIPPGQSYEQYF.

CDR3 bases: TGTGCCTGCAACCCCACAGGGAACACCGGGGAGCTGTTTTTT. It codes for CACNPTGNTGELFF. This rearrangement joins TRBV30 to TRBJ2-2, with D maybe TRBD1 (5 bases). The V gene lost 6 bases and the J gene lost 1 base, with 12 bases spanning the gap. This CDR3 contains 14 residues. Germline V gene sequence: CDR1 GTSNPN, CDR2 SVGIG (reference sequence).

CDR3 sequence: CASSPWDRVGTGELFF. CDR3 nucleotides: TGTGCCAGCAGTCCGTGGGACAGGGTCGGAACCGGGGAGCTGTTTTTT. V usage is TRBV28 and J usage is TRBJ2-2; 9 bases are a match to TRBD1. The CDR3 is 16 residues long. The trim removed 5 bases at V and 5 bases at J, leaving 9 bases unmatched. Germline CDR1 and CDR2: MDHEN and SYDVKM.

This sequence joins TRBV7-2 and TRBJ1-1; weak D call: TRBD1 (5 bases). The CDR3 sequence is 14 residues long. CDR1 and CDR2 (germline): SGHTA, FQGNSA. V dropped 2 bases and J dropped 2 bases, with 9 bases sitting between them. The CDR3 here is CASSLTGGNTEAFF. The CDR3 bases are TGTGCCAGCAGCTTAACGGGGGGTAACACTGAAGCTTTCTTT.

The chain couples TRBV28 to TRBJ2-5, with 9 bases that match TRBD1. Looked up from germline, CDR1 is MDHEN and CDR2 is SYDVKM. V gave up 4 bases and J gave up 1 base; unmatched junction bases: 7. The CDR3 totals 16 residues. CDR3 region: CASSYTGGRVQETQYF. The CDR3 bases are TGTGCCAGCAGTTACACAGGGGGCAGGGTCCAAGAGACCCAGTACTTC.